Listed below are T cell receptor beta chains from one sample, sequenced in a study of CD8 T cells in ankylosing spondylitis. In TCRdb, the 5' RACE reads were re-called with MiXCR into one record per CDR3 protein. Seen here are approximately 100,000 distinct CDR3 sequences, less than 25% observed once, and the top ten hold 9% to 15%. The sample taken for sequencing was synovial fluid, either unsorted or a sorted T cell fraction (not recorded which). The receptors were sampled from a male donor with ankylosing spondylitis. CDR3s include the opening cysteine and the closing phenylalanine or tryptophan. A D gene is named only where the DNA matches it firmly. Some rows mark clone size as missing; the rest say once, few, many or name a class of expanded clone.

j_call clone_size v_call d_call cdr3_nt cdr3_aa
TRBJ2-7 many TRBV20-1 NA TGCAGTGCTAGGCGTCTCGCGACCTACGAGCAGTACTTC CSARRLATYEQYF
TRBJ2-6 few TRBV28 TRBD2 TGTGCCAGCACTACAAGTGCCGGGGGGGTGTCTGGGGCCAACGTCCTGACTTTC CASTTSAGGVSGANVLTF
TRBJ2-3 NA TRBV10-3 TRBD1 TGTGCCATCAGTGAGTCGATTACGACAGGGGGCAGCACAGATACGCAGTATTTT CAISESITTGGSTDTQYF
TRBJ1-5 many TRBV10-3 NA TGTGCCATCAGTGAGGGTTCAGGAGTCAATCAGCCCCAGCATTTT CAISEGSGVNQPQHF
TRBJ2-1 NA TRBV20-1 TRBD2 TGCAGTGCTAGAGTCGGACTAGCGGGGCGGTACAATGAGCAGTTCTTC CSARVGLAGRYNEQFF
TRBJ1-4 few TRBV20-1 TRBD1 TGCAGTGCTAGAGATGGGAACAGGGGAGAAAAACTGTTTTTT CSARDGNRGEKLFF
TRBJ1-4 NA TRBV5-5 NA TGTGCCAGCAGCTCGCAGGGAAAAAGAGATGAAAAACTGTTTTTT CASSSQGKRDEKLFF
TRBJ1-2 medium-sized TRBV2 NA TGTGCCAGCAGTGAAGCGGGGCGAGGGGGCTACACCTTC CASSEAGRGGYTF
TRBJ2-1 NA TRBV2 NA TGTGCCAGCAGTGCGTCGAGTACGGTGAGATTCTTC CASSASSTVRFF
TRBJ1-1 few TRBV11-2 NA TGTGCCAGCAGCTTCGGCAACGCGAACACTGAAGCTTTCTTT CASSFGNANTEAFF
TRBJ1-5 few TRBV7-2 NA TGTGCCAGCAGCTTAGAGTATCAGCCCCAGCATTTT CASSLEYQPQHF
TRBJ2-4 few TRBV7-6 NA TGTGCCAGCAGCCCACAGGCCATCTCAGCCAAAAACATTCAGTACTTC CASSPQAISAKNIQYF
TRBJ1-6 NA TRBV18 TRBD1 TGTGCCAGCTCACCATCAATTCCTAGTGACAGGGGTAATTCACCCCTCCACTTT CASSPSIPSDRGNSPLHF
TRBJ2-2 NA TRBV2 NA TGTGCCAGTACAGGGTTTTCCAACACCGGGGAGCTGTTTTTT CASTGFSNTGELFF
TRBJ2-1 once TRBV20-1 TRBD2 TGCAGTGCTAGAGTGGGAGCGGGGGGATACAATGAGCAGTTCTTC CSARVGAGGYNEQFF
TRBJ1-2 NA TRBV10-2 NA TGCGCCAGCAGTGTGTCGGGTTCGGTTGATGGCTACACCTTC CASSVSGSVDGYTF
TRBJ2-5 few TRBV11-2 NA TGTGCCAGCAGCTTTTCAAGCGGTACGCCGGAGACCCAGTACTTC CASSFSSGTPETQYF
TRBJ2-5 few TRBV20-1 TRBD2 TGCAGTGCCCGACTAGCGGGATTTGAGACCCAGTACTTC CSARLAGFETQYF